Listed below are T cell receptor beta chains from one sample, sequenced in a study of blood T cell repertoires in COVID-19. Profiling relied on immunoSEQ multiplex PCR, and the TCRdb table lists in-frame clones only, not all of them. The table lists 130,000 to 150,000 clones, more than 80% of them singletons. The sample consisted of peripheral blood. These receptors were collected from a human donor with acute or convalescent COVID-19. The donor label of this sample is uncertain. The CDR3 runs from the conserved cysteine through the conserved F or W. The D gene is left open where the match is weak. Clone size, where shown, is once, few, many, or a class for clones that have expanded.

D gene | clone size | J gene | V gene | CDR3 protein | CDR3 DNA
TRBD1 | - | TRBJ1-1 | TRBV7-8 | CASSLGGTGVMAFF | TGTGCCAGCAGCTTAGGGGGGACAGGGGTAATGGCTTTCTTT
- | - | TRBJ1-1 | TRBV10-1 | CASSELKGAKTFF | TGCGCCAGCAGTGAGTTAAAGGGAGCGAAGACTTTCTTT
- | - | TRBJ2-1 | TRBV6-7 | CASSYPQGMDEQFF | TGTGCCAGCAGTTACCCCCAGGGGATGGATGAGCAGTTCTTC
TRBD1 | few | TRBJ1-2 | TRBV12-5 | CASGLATGGTANYGYTF | TGTGCTAGTGGTTTGGCAACAGGGGGCACAGCTAACTATGGCTACACCTTC
TRBD1 | - | TRBJ2-2 | TRBV4-1 | CASSQISRGQRGTGELFF | TGCGCCAGCAGCCAGATCTCCAGGGGGCAGAGGGGCACCGGGGAGCTGTTTTTT
TRBD1 | - | TRBJ2-5 | TRBV30 | CAWSAGQGARETQYF | TGTGCCTGGAGTGCGGGACAGGGGGCGAGGGAGACCCAGTACTTC
- | once | TRBJ1-2 | TRBV29-1 | CSVWDSNPYGYTF | TGCAGCGTTTGGGACTCTAACCCCTATGGCTACACCTTC
TRBD1 | - | TRBJ1-4 | TRBV19 | CASSPDRGRGEKLFF | TGTGCCAGTAGCCCCGACAGGGGAAGGGGTGAAAAACTGTTTTTT
- | - | TRBJ1-4 | TRBV5-1 | CASRAGSNEKLFF | TGCGCCAGCAGGGCGGGTAGTAATGAAAAACTGTTTTTT
TRBD1 | - | TRBJ1-1 | TRBV11-2 | CASSLEPRQGWLVF | TGTGCCAGCAGCTTAGAACCTCGACAGGGGTGGCTTGTCTTT
- | - | TRBJ1-5 | TRBV6-5 | CASSKDRIGNQPQHF | TGTGCCAGCAGCAAGGACAGAATAGGCAATCAGCCCCAGCATTTT
TRBD1 | - | TRBJ2-2 | TRBV6-5 | CASRGQGYTGELFF | TGTGCCAGCAGAGGACAGGGTTACACCGGGGAGCTGTTTTTT
- | - | TRBJ1-6 | TRBV7-7 | CASSLGGGQSSYNSPLHF | TGTGCCAGCAGCCTAGGGGGAGGGCAGTCCTCCTATAATTCACCCCTCCACTTT
TRBD1 | - | TRBJ1-1 | TRBV30 | CAWSGGDRGRPEAFF | TGTGCCTGGAGTGGGGGGGACAGGGGCCGGCCTGAAGCTTTCTTT
- | - | TRBJ1-6 | TRBV19 | CASSIPDSQTSPLHF | TGTGCCAGTAGTATACCCGACAGCCAGACTTCACCCCTCCACTTT
- | - | TRBJ1-4 | TRBV20-1 | CSARVLEKLFF | TGCAGTGCTAGAGTTTTAGAAAAACTGTTTTTT
TRBD1 | - | TRBJ2-1 | TRBV24-1 | CATSVPGQGGDEQFF | TGTGCCACCAGTGTTCCGGGACAGGGGGGGGATGAGCAGTTCTTC
TRBD1 | - | TRBJ1-3 | TRBV11-2 | CASSSGTARGAGNTIYF | TGTGCCAGCAGCTCTGGGACAGCGAGGGGCGCTGGAAACACCATATATTTT
- | - | TRBJ1-2 | TRBV30 | CAWSLASYGYTF | TGTGCCTGGAGTCTCGCCAGCTATGGCTACACCTTC
- | - | TRBJ2-7 | TRBV18 | CASSATNRPYEQYF | TGTGCCAGCTCCGCAACGAACAGACCCTACGAGCAGTACTTC
- | - | TRBJ2-1 | TRBV5-4 | CASSLGGPEVGQFF | TGTGCCAGCAGCTTGGGGGGCCCTGAGGTCGGGCAGTTCTTC
- | - | TRBJ1-5 | TRBV19 | CASSIKEESWNQPQHF | TGTGCCAGTAGTATAAAGGAGGAAAGTTGGAATCAGCCCCAGCATTTT
- | - | TRBJ1-1 | TRBV6-6 | CASSPTLTYLENTEAFF | TGTGCCAGCAGTCCTACGCTTACCTATCTAGAGAACACTGAAGCTTTCTTT
- | - | TRBJ2-6 | TRBV30 | CAWSRSGNVLTF | TGTGCCTGGAGCCGTTCCGGGAACGTCCTGACTTTC
TRBD2 | - | TRBJ2-1 | TRBV5-1 | CASSLPGTSGYNEQFF | TGCGCCAGCAGCCTTCCCGGGACTAGCGGCTACAATGAGCAGTTCTTC
- | - | TRBJ1-1 | TRBV3-1/TRBV3-2 | CASSFWTDRTEAFF | TGTGCCAGCAGCTTCTGGACAGATCGGACTGAAGCTTTCTTT
TRBD1 | - | TRBJ1-2 | TRBV27 | CASSFPGQAPLTF | TGTGCCAGCTCTTTCCCGGGACAGGCGCCGCTCACCTTC
- | - | TRBJ2-3 | TRBV7-7 | CASSLKPGSDTQYF | TGTGCCAGCAGCTTAAAGCCAGGGTCAGATACGCAGTATTTT
- | - | TRBJ1-1 | TRBV30 | CAWSVALSNTEAFF | TGTGCCTGGAGTGTAGCGCTTTCTAACACTGAAGCTTTCTTT
TRBD1 | - | TRBJ1-2 | TRBV6-5 | CASSRGQGTYGYTF | TGTGCCAGCAGCCGGGGACAGGGGACCTATGGCTACACCTTC
TRBD1 | - | TRBJ1-1 | TRBV6-5 | CASRGTGANTEAFF | TGTGCCAGCAGGGGGACAGGGGCGAACACTGAAGCTTTCTTT
- | few | TRBJ1-1 | TRBV30 | CAWSVKGLAFF | TGTGCCTGGAGTGTAAAGGGGTTGGCTTTCTTT
- | - | TRBJ1-2 | TRBV3-1/TRBV3-2 | CASSLRDNSGGYTF | TGTGCCAGCAGTCTCCGGGACAACTCTGGTGGCTACACCTTC
TRBD2 | - | TRBJ2-1 | TRBV10-3 | CAISEFSGAIDEQFF | TGTGCCATCAGTGAATTTAGCGGGGCGATCGATGAGCAGTTCTTC
TRBD1 | - | TRBJ2-7 | TRBV29-1 | CSVEEVGQGTYEQYF | TGCAGCGTTGAAGAGGTGGGACAGGGGACCTACGAGCAGTACTTC
- | few | TRBJ1-2 | TRBV21-1 | CASSRRRTVTNYGYTF | TGTGCCAGCAGCAGACGACGGACAGTGACTAACTATGGCTACACCTTC
TRBD1 | - | TRBJ1-4 | TRBV4-1 | CASSLTSGTGGEKLFF | TGCGCCAGCAGCCTTACCTCCGGGACAGGGGGAGAAAAACTGTTTTTT